This T cell receptor beta chain comes out of a study of cytomegalovirus exposure and HLA in healthy donors (dated by TCRdb to about 2017). For the wider study: An earlier analysis of 587 of the donors reported 250 to 300 Gb of sequence data and around 110 million unique TCR beta sequences from 150 million to 200 million T cells. Around 320 gigabases of sequencing data and around 87 million unique TCR sequences were included in an early release covering roughly 700 HLA-typed donors. The genetic ancestry cluster associated with self-reported Caucasian donors included about four fifths of the 300 to 450 genotyped donors. The study aimed to test whether cataloging public T cell receptors could reveal signatures of past pathogen exposure. Using immunosequencing, the study profiled T cell repertoires from about 650 subjects and related those repertoires to cytomegalovirus serostatus. A separate validation cohort of over a hundred different subjects was used in addition to the 666-subject first cohort. High-throughput TCR immunosequencing, statistical association of individual TCRs with disease status, and machine learning were combined to predict cytomegalovirus infection status. In a later analysis, previously published TCR beta repertoires from several hundred donors were re-analyzed and high-resolution HLA genotyping was added so that TCR occurrence patterns could be studied. In the later analysis, no new phenotypic data were used to find candidate immune exposures; instead, reliance was placed on TCR beta sequences and their occurrence across donors. To decide whether each TCR beta V gene segment behaved as functional or pseudogenic, an earlier analysis of some 570 of the donors relied on high-throughput TCR beta sequencing. Donor age, sex, ethnicity and CMV serostatus were compiled alongside the repertoire data. A later genetic analysis used genome-wide SNP genotypes for 398 of the 666 donors, treating that subset as a discovery cohort. Every discovery cohort repertoire had been produced on one sequencing platform. Class I and class II HLA loci were covered by the typing at four-digit resolution. The number of donors typed differed by locus, with about 629-630 for A, B, C, DRB1 and DQB1, 522 for DQA1, approximately 570 for DPA1, and some 440 for DPB1. A few DR-DQ haplotypes were treated as single units for association and clustering because of strong linkage in the cohort. Across around 400 genotyped donors of the cohort, an average of about 240,000 unique TCR beta nucleotide sequences per donor were sequenced, and roughly 20% of those sequences were non-productive.

The full study reports these points: When HLA alleles, especially DR and DQ, strongly co-occurred, TCR associations were difficult to assign to individual alleles. Only TCR beta chains were sequenced in this cohort, and the absence of alpha or paired-chain data limited detectable features. Specific HLA alleles were associated with more than 15,000 TCR beta sequences at a false discovery rate of 0.05 in a later analysis. In vitro tests confirmed that a few of the cytomegalovirus-associated TCR beta chains recognize cytomegalovirus antigens. According to a later analysis, most CMV-associated TCR beta chains appeared to be HLA-restricted, and the HLA associations seemed to be driven largely by CMV exposure. Because the 87-base-pair reads could not distinguish some IMGT-functional V segments, including TRBV6-2 and TRBV6-3, those segments were excluded. Compared with equally common non-associated chains, HLA-associated TCR beta chains in a later analysis were more clonally expanded and had lower generation probabilities. A later analysis reported that several top co-occurrence clusters appeared linked to parvovirus B19, influenza, CMV and Epstein-Barr virus. According to the authors, the approach could potentially be generalized to other disease states and immunological phenotypes. A group of highly shared sequence variants was considered likely to be a technical artifact of the sequencing pipeline. Cytomegalovirus status was reported to be diagnosed by the classifier with high specificity and sensitivity in both the original and validation cohorts. A later genetic analysis associated a missense DCLRE1C variant with V-gene and J-gene trimming of TCR beta chains, and an independent cohort replicated the association. A later genetic analysis reported fewer N-insertions in productive TCRs among donors in an Asian-associated ancestry cluster than the roughly 640-donor mean. CMV serostatus was the only immune exposure information available for the cohort. According to a later analysis, TCR association rates differed among HLA loci, with DRB1 alleles showing the most associated TCRs and HLA-C alleles showing the fewest. A further reported finding was that TCR beta sequences accurately predicted the HLA-A and HLA-B alleles for most subjects in the first cohort. Presence/absence analyses assumed roughly uniform sequencing depth across donors, an assumption that may not hold. HLA typing was unavailable for some donors at each locus, so association tests used only the typed subset. Because counts were too low, 15 to 20 rarely observed V segments, including chromosome 9 orphons, were excluded from the earlier analysis of some 540 of the donors. A total of some 180 TCR beta chains were listed by the study as associated with cytomegalovirus. An earlier analysis of approximately 530 of the donors showed that most TCR beta V segments appeared in productive rearrangements either about 87% or about 30% of the time, which broadly matched IMGT annotations. Correlated functional status among segregating V segments might be attributable to linkage disequilibrium, but an unknown experimental factor could not be ruled out. Across donors, most TCR sequences were observed very rarely, whereas some public TCRs were present in many individuals.

The cohort was made up of 650 to 700 healthy bone marrow donors. All cohort members were sampled while nominally healthy, although unrecorded immune exposures were likely present. The donor tested CMV seronegative and was one of the 352 seronegative cohort members. A peripheral blood sample was collected from each donor, and TCR beta sequencing was performed on peripheral blood mononuclear cells. Genomic DNA was extracted from the blood cell samples with the Qiagen DNeasy Blood Extraction Kit. Comments on this clone: Its antigen is currently not known. Base qualities are missing; no much larger clone stands one base away.

The CDR3, cysteine through phenylalanine, is 17 amino acids long. Here the CDR3 DNA is all that survives: 51 bases in frame from base 1. V is shortened by 1 base, J by 2 bases, and the region joining them spans 17 bases. From a lookup of the germline V gene, CDR1 and CDR2 are MDHEN and SYDVKM. The library relied on the immunoSEQ multiplex PCR assay. A mixture of 60 forward primers for TCR Vbeta segments and 13 reverse primers for TCR Jbeta segments was used in the multiplex PCR. Amplification of the CDR3 region of rearranged TCR beta genes was performed with a multiplex PCR assay on genomic DNA. The amplified TCR beta libraries were sequenced on the Illumina HiSeq System as 87-base-pair reads. For the original study's pipeline: A later analysis counted approximately 76 million unique TCR beta chains across the 600 to 850 repertoires, and 9 million to 14 million of these chains were shared by at least two donors. Raw reads were error-corrected and collapsed into unique sequences with a nearest-neighbor algorithm that merged closely related sequences to remove PCR and sequencing errors. V, D and J gene segments were assigned by aligning CDR3 sequences to IMGT reference sequences. For a sequence to be retained, a match of at least six nucleotides was required to both a V gene segment and a J gene segment. Rearrangements were called productive when the CDR3 lacked stop codons and stayed in frame with V and J; all others were non-productive. CDR3 was defined by IMGT convention, running from the second conserved V-encoded cysteine to the conserved J-encoded phenylalanine. The earlier analysis of some 580 of the donors excluded any sequence lacking an unambiguous match to a single V gene segment. In an earlier analysis of several hundred of the donors, a V segment was called functional when productive rearrangements were above 56.7%, and segregating when the standard deviation between donors exceeded 5%. To diagnose cytomegalovirus status from the catalog of TCR beta chain sequences, a statistical classification framework was built. In a later analysis, TCR nucleotide sequences were compared against IMGT/GENE-DB human TR gene sequences so that V and J genes could be assigned. Using the TCRdist pipeline, a later analysis assigned CDR3 sequences along with most-parsimonious VDJ recombination scenarios. A later analysis defined each TCR beta chain by its CDR3 amino acid sequence plus V-gene family, and excluded reads lacking a unique V-gene family. As a way to deal with suspected cross-contamination and a sequencing artifact, a later analysis dropped roughly 620 nucleotide sequences that were highly shared and had low generation probability. In a later analysis, a clonal expansion index was calculated for each public chain from normalized within-repertoire ranks of inferred template counts. In a later analysis, generation probabilities were computed using a VDJ recombination model fitted to out-of-frame rearrangements, and the results were checked against IGoR. In a later analysis, hypergeometric tests were used to score TCR-TCR, TCR-HLA and TCR-CMV co-occurrence, with a repertoire-size bias correction applied to TCR pairs. To estimate false discovery rates, a later analysis permuted the HLA or CMV assignments 20 times. A later analysis grouped co-occurring TCRs with DBSCAN, adding TCRdist sequence similarity when clustering within HLA-allele-positive subsets. For co-occurrence clustering, repertoires with fewer than 30,000 or more than 120,000 public chains were excluded, along with several repertoires with anomalous nucleotide sharing. What TCRdb holds here is the immuneACCESS table cut down to in-frame rearrangements. Part of the clones is not present; checked against another copy, under half of the missing clones reflect an unresolved V gene, and the others are unexplained. The D gene and trimming were derived from the DNA, and the V and J assignments and clone size from that table. In all, the sample holds 250,000 to 350,000 clones, and about 80% of those were seen once. Jointly, the top ten make up about 0.28% of the sample.

This clonotype originated in a girl between 2 and 10 years old in good health and CMV-seronegative. Sequenced material: PBMCs. The V and J segments used are TRBV28 and TRBJ1-2, with TRBD1 tentatively as D gene (6 bases match). The base sequence is TGTGCCAGCAGTTTATTATTATTTGGGACACTCAACTATGGCTACACCTTC. Its protein is CASSLLLFGTLNYGYTF.